What follows are 21 T cell receptor beta chains derived from one specimen sequenced in a study of T cells after yellow fever vaccination. MiXCR was run by TCRdb on the 5' RACE reads, yielding one entry per CDR3 protein. In the table there are tens of thousands of distinct CDR3 sequences, less than 8.5% of which are singletons. This specimen consisted of CD8+ T cells not binding an NS4B(214-222) dextramer, sorted from PBMCs, obtained around 45 days after the first yellow fever vaccination. These receptors were taken from a man younger than 35 who received the YFV17D yellow fever vaccine.

This clonotype was found many times. V and J are TRBV9 and TRBJ2-3, with 12 bases matching TRBD2. This CDR3 is 16 amino acids long. After removal of 1 base from V and 2 bases from J, the junction contained 2 bases not matched to a gene. Germline CDR1 SGDLS, CDR2 YYNGEE. The CDR3 coding sequence is TGTGCCAGCAGCGTACTAGCGGGGGGGGTCACAGATACGCAGTATTTT. It is translated as CASSVLAGGVTDTQYF.

This clonotype has at least ten counts. The gene calls are TRBV9 and TRBJ2-2; 11 bases fit TRBD2. V lost 4 bases to trimming and J lost 0 bases; unmatched junction nucleotides: 8. The CDR3 runs 18 residues. CDR1 SGDLS and CDR2 YYNGEE come from the germline V gene. In nucleotides, the CDR3 is TGTGCCAGCAGCTCCCCGACTAGCGGGGTACCGAACACCGGGGAGCTGTTTTTT. This codes for CASSSPTSGVPNTGELFF. The variable domain in full, with the rest retrieved from reference TRBV9 and TRBJ2-2, is DSGVTQTPKHLITATGQRVTLRCSPRSGDLSVYWYQQSLDQGLQFLIQYYNGEERAKGNILERFSAQQFPDLHSELNLSSLELGDSALYFCASSSPTSGVPNTGELFFGEGSRLTVL.

This clonotype was observed many times. This chain joins TRBV4-1 and TRBJ2-3; 7 positions match TRBD1. The CDR3 runs 15 residues. From germline, CDR1 is MGHRA and CDR2 YSYEKL. V was pared by 0 bases and J by 7 bases, with 7 bases of the junction left unmatched. The CDR3 spells CASSQEPGTAYTQYF. DNA for the CDR3: TGCGCCAGCAGCCAAGAACCCGGGACAGCTTATACGCAGTATTTT.

V is TRBV18 and J is TRBJ2-7; no clear D. The CDR3 is 13 amino acids. V lost 4 bases and J lost 0, with 7 bases in between. In germline, CDR1 is KGHSH, CDR2 LQKENI. Here the CDR3 DNA reads TGTGCCAGCTCACTATTCGGCTCCTACGAGCAGTACGTC. It codes for CASSLFGSYEQYV.

The V and J genes are TRBV6-5 and TRBJ1-2, with 8 bases lining up with TRBD1. This CDR3 contains 14 residues. J lost 5 bases, V lost 2 bases, and 4 bases had no gene match. Germline CDR1 and CDR2: MNHEY and SVGAGI. CDR3 protein: CASSYGGTGYGYTF. CDR3 bases: TGTGCCAGCAGTTACGGAGGGACAGGATATGGCTACACCTTC.

This chain links TRBV6-5 with TRBJ1-2; D is unresolved. The CDR3 totals 12 residues. Germline V lookup: CDR1 MNHEY, CDR2 SVGAGI. Trimming cost V 2 bases and J 8 bases, with 9 bases left between them. CDR3 bases: TGTGCCAGCAGTTACGGTGCGGGGGGCTACACCTTC. Its protein product is CASSYGAGGYTF.

This chain uses TRBV6-6 with TRBJ2-1; the D call may be TRBD1 or TRBD2 (5 bases each). The CDR3 spans 13 residues. V was trimmed by 5 bases and J by 5 bases, leaving 10 bases between them. Germline CDR1 reads MNHNY; CDR2 reads SVGAGI (reference sequence). The CDR3 reads CASSPGGNNEQFF. Written as DNA, the CDR3 is TGTGCCAGCAGTCCTGGGGGTAACAATGAGCAGTTCTTC.

This clonotype was recorded at least ten times. The chain combines TRBV7-9 with TRBJ1-2; the D is unclear. From germline, CDR1 is SEHNR and CDR2 FQNEAQ (reference sequence). Trimming shortened V by 0 bases and J by 11 bases, and 13 bases separated the two germline ends. The CDR3 loop spans 13 amino acids. CDR3 loop: CASSLALPDGYTF. CDR3 DNA: TGTGCCAGCAGCTTAGCTCTACCGGACGGGTACACCTTC.

This sequence joins TRBV19 and TRBJ2-1, with TRBD2 identical over 8 bases. In germline, CDR1 is LNHDA, CDR2 SQIVND (reference sequence). The V segment lost 5 bases and the J segment 4 bases; nucleotides outside the gene matches: 4. The CDR3 has 14 amino acids. CDR3 nucleotides: TGTGCCAGTAGTTCTTTAGCGGGGTACAATGAGCAGTTCTTC. It encodes CASSSLAGYNEQFF.

The sample holds a few counts of this clonotype. One end of the junction fails to match germline, which may point to a read error. This chain links TRBV7-7 with TRBJ2-5; D ambiguous. CDR1 is SSHAT, CDR2 FNYEAQ, per germline (reference sequence). The CDR3 sequence is 14 residues long. CDR3 in amino acids: CASSLFVTEETQYF. The CDR3 nucleotides are TGTGCTAGCAGCTTATTCGTGACTGAGGAGACCCAGTACTTC.

This clonotype came up many times. The V and J genes are TRBV20-1 and TRBJ2-3, with D tentatively TRBD2 (6 bases). This CDR3 is 15 amino acids long. The germline CDR1 and CDR2 sequences are DFQATT and SNEGSKA (reference sequence). With 0 bases removed from V and 2 bases from J, the gap between germline ends came to 12 bases. CDR3 sequence: CSARDRLGLTDTQYF. As DNA, the CDR3 is TGCAGTGCTAGAGATCGACTAGGGCTCACAGATACGCAGTATTTT.

There are a few counts of this clonotype. The chain uses TRBV19 and TRBJ1-1, with unresolved D. V lost 6 bases and J 4 bases, leaving 21 bases between the germline ends. In germline, CDR1 is LNHDA, CDR2 SQIVND (reference sequence). The CDR3 totals 16 residues. The CDR3 DNA reads as TGTGCCAGTAGAGGGCCATTTGAGGGTCGGGGCACTGAAGCTTTCTTT. This encodes CASRGPFEGRGTEAFF.

This clonotype was counted many times. V usage is TRBV7-9 and J usage is TRBJ2-7, with D maybe TRBD1 (5 bases). V was shortened by 0 bases and J by 5 bases, with 8 bases between the two germline ends. The germline V gene has CDR1 SEHNR and CDR2 FQNEAQ (reference sequence). The CDR3 contains 13 residues. The DNA for the CDR3 is TGTGCCAGCAGCTTAGCGGTCAGGGACGAGCAGTACTTC. The encoded protein is CASSLAVRDEQYF.

The rearrangement links TRBV10-3 to TRBJ1-6; no reliable D call. The V end was cut by 3 bases, the J end by 10 bases, with 13 bases between. The CDR3 sequence is 14 residues long. Germline CDR1 is ENHRY and CDR2 is SYGVKD. The CDR3 sequence is CAISDPGDRSPLHF. The CDR3 DNA reads TGTGCCATCAGTGACCCGGGCGATCGGTCACCCCTCCACTTT.

The V gene is TRBV12-3 or TRBV12-4, the J gene TRBJ1-4; tentatively, D is TRBD1 (6 bases). The length of the CDR3 is 14 residues. Between the trimmed V and J ends, which lost 6 bases and 7 bases, there was a span of 15 bases. The CDR3, as DNA: TGTGCCAGCAGCCAGCCCGGGGGCCTTGAAAAACTGTTTTTT. Its translation is CASSQPGGLEKLFF.

This clonotype was observed at least ten times. V usage is TRBV12-3 or TRBV12-4 and J usage is TRBJ2-5, with TRBD2 as a possible D gene (5 bases). V lost 6 bases, J lost 5 bases, and 16 bases lay in between. This CDR3 is built from 14 residues. CDR3 bases: TGTGCCAGCAGGATCGACTACCAAGGGGAGACCCAGTACTTC. As protein: CASRIDYQGETQYF.

This clonotype was counted ten times or more. V usage is TRBV12-3 or TRBV12-4 and J usage is TRBJ1-2; no definite D call. V shed 8 bases and J shed 2 bases, with 6 bases lying between them. The CDR3 covers 11 residues. Here the CDR3 reads CASGENYGYTF. The CDR3 nucleotides are TGTGCCAGCGGTGAAAACTATGGCTACACCTTC.

The chain combines TRBV20-1 with TRBJ2-7; 10 bases match TRBD2. The V and J ends lost 0 bases and 1 base, in that order; junction bases with no gene match: 6. The V gene's germline CDR1 is DFQATT and CDR2 SNEGSKA (reference sequence). This CDR3 is built from 16 residues. CDR3 sequence reads: CSARDVLAGMSYEQYF. The CDR3 nucleotides are TGCAGTGCTAGAGATGTACTAGCGGGGATGTCCTACGAGCAGTACTTC.

Regarding this clonotype: A much more abundant neighbour one base away suggests this may be a read error. The gene calls are TRBV29-1 and TRBJ1-2; D is perhaps TRBD1 (6 bases). The CDR3 is 13 amino acids. V was cut by 5 bases and J by 5 bases, with 15 bases left in between. Germline V CDR1 and CDR2: SQVTM, ANQGSEA. The CDR3 protein is CSVKGGDKYGYTF. The CDR3 DNA sequence: TGCAGCGTTAAGGGGGGTGATAAGTATGGCTACACCTTC.

This clonotype was counted a few times. This chain uses TRBV3-1 with TRBJ1-5; 7 bases fit TRBD1. The germline V gene encodes CDR1 LGHDT and CDR2 YNNKEL (reference sequence). Trimming at V came to 1 base and at J to 5 bases, leaving 2 bases not matched to a gene. The CDR3 contains 14 residues. The CDR3 nucleotides are TGTGCCAGCAGCCAAGGACAGGGTCATCAGCCCCAGCATTTT. Its translation: CASSQGQGHQPQHF.

Many counts were recorded for this clonotype. The genes are TRBV4-1 and TRBJ1-5; D gene ambiguous. The CDR3 is made up of 15 amino acids. Germline lookup yields CDR1 MGHRA and CDR2 YSYEKL. Trimming left V 0 bases short and J 2 bases short, with 8 bases between. DNA of the CDR3: TGCGCCAGCAGCCAAGAGGTAGCTGGCAATCAGCCCCAGCATTTT. Its translation: CASSQEVAGNQPQHF.